These 9 T cell receptor beta chains were sequenced from one sample in a study of blood T cell repertoires in COVID-19. This table comes from immunoSEQ multiplex PCR, and its TCRdb copy is limited to in-frame clones, with some not included. The data contain 270,000 or so clones, 89% of them seen just once; the ten biggest clones take up 0.94%. The source material was peripheral blood. Receptor source: a woman in her thirties or forties who had recovered from COVID-19.

The rearrangement uses TRBV9 and TRBJ2-1; 11 bases map to TRBD2. CDR1 is SGDLS, CDR2 YYNGEE, per germline. Unmatched junction bases numbered 9, after V lost 3 bases and J lost 7 bases. CDR3 size: 16 residues. The CDR3 bases are TGTGCCAGCAGCGAAACCGGGACTAGCGGTGGGAATGAGCAGTTCTTC. It encodes CASSETGTSGGNEQFF. The full variable domain, in which reference TRBV9 and TRBJ2-1 provide the parts outside the CDR3, is DSGVTQTPKHLITATGQRVTLRCSPRSGDLSVYWYQQSLDQGLQFLIQYYNGEERAKGNILERFSAQQFPDLHSELNLSSLELGDSALYFCASSETGTSGGNEQFFGPGTRLTVL.

This chain links TRBV7-2 with TRBJ2-7, with 7 bases identical to TRBD2. The length of the CDR3 is 15 residues. V trimming: 1 base; J trimming: 2 bases; junction bases outside the gene matches: 5. Germline CDR1 SGHTA, CDR2 FQGNSA. CDR3 loop: CASSLELAGPYEQYF. DNA of the CDR3: TGTGCCAGCAGCTTAGAATTAGCGGGCCCCTACGAGCAGTACTTC.

CDR3 loop: CASSSPMGEGSYNEQFF. In nucleotides, the CDR3 is TGTGCCAGCAGCTCACCCATGGGGGAGGGGTCCTACAATGAGCAGTTCTTC. The chain is built from TRBV7-9 and TRBJ2-1; 7 nucleotides align to TRBD2. This CDR3 comprises 17 residues. Trimming at V came to 4 bases and at J to 1 base, leaving 10 bases not matched to a gene. Germline loops: CDR1 SEHNR, CDR2 FQNEAQ (reference sequence). Full variable domain (outside the CDR3, taken from reference TRBV7-9 and TRBJ2-1): DTGVSQNPRHKITKRGQNVTFRCDPISEHNRLYWYRQTLGQGPEFLTYFQNEAQLEKSRLLSDRFSAERPKGSFSTLEIQRTEQGDSAMYLCASSSPMGEGSYNEQFFGPGTRLTVL.

This chain uses TRBV18 with TRBJ2-5; weak D call: TRBD1 (5 bases). Trimming removed 3 bases at V and 1 base at J, with 9 bases between. From germline, CDR1 is KGHSH and CDR2 LQKENI. CDR3 length equals 14 residues. The CDR3 DNA is TGTGCCAGCTCACCGACAGCAGCCCAAGAGACCCAGTACTTC. Translation gives CASSPTAAQETQYF.

The chain has TRBV3-1 (or the pseudogene TRBV3-2) and TRBJ2-1; 13 nucleotides line up with TRBD2. J lost 6 bases, V lost 4 bases, and 9 bases had no gene match. The CDR3 length is 17 residues. Germline values: CDR1 LGHDT, CDR2 YNNKEL (reference sequence). The chain's CDR3 is CASSPGTSGIRGNEQFF. The CDR3 DNA is TGTGCCAGCAGCCCCGGGACTAGCGGGATAAGGGGCAATGAGCAGTTCTTC.

The CDR3 region has the DNA TGTGCCAGCAGATTCGGAGGGGGGGCCTACGAGCAGTACTTC. Amino acid sequence: CASRFGGGAYEQYF. The genes are TRBV5-6 and TRBJ2-7; D may be TRBD2 (7 bases). From germline, CDR1 is SGHDT and CDR2 YYEEEE. The CDR3 is 14 amino acids. Between the trimmed V and J ends, which lost 5 bases and 2 bases, there was a span of 14 bases.

The chain combines TRBV6-5 with TRBJ2-7; D is possibly TRBD1 (6 bases). The V end lost 7 bases, the J end lost 5 bases, and 15 bases lay between the germline ends. From germline, CDR1 is MNHEY and CDR2 SVGAGI. CDR3 length: 13 amino acids. In nucleotides, the CDR3 is TGTGCCAGCAACCCCCTAGGGGGAAACGAGCAGTACTTC. Translating it yields CASNPLGGNEQYF.

The chain carries TRBV5-4 and TRBJ2-6; TRBD1 might be the D (5 bases). Trimming took 2 bases from V and 0 from J, leaving 15 bases between them. The germline CDR1 and CDR2 sequences are SGHNT and YYREEE (reference sequence). This CDR3 has 18 amino acids. For the CDR3, the DNA is TGTGCCAGCAGCTTTTTGGCAGGGCCAACCTCTGGGGCCAACGTCCTGACTTTC. Its protein product is CASSFLAGPTSGANVLTF. Based on the CDR3 plus reference TRBV5-4 and TRBJ2-6, the full variable domain is ETGVTQSPTHLIKTRGQQVTLRCSSQSGHNTVSWYQQALGQGPQFIFQYYREEENGRGNFPPRFSGLQFPNYSSELNVNALELDDSALYLCASSFLAGPTSGANVLTFGAGSRLTVL.

The chain carries TRBV27 and TRBJ2-7; 10 bases line up with TRBD2. Trimming cost V 5 bases and J 4 bases; bases outside gene matches: 11. This CDR3 is 16 amino acids long. Germline lookup yields CDR1 MNHEY and CDR2 SMNVEV (reference sequence). This CDR3 is CASSPRGAGGLYEQYF. In DNA, the CDR3 is TGTGCCAGCAGTCCTCGGGGAGCGGGAGGGCTGTACGAGCAGTACTTC.